This passage covers 20 T cell receptor beta chains from one sample sequenced in a study of CD8 T cells in ankylosing spondylitis. From the 5' RACE reads, TCRdb called clonotypes with MiXCR, one entry per CDR3 protein. Of about 130,000 distinct CDR3 sequences in the sample, roughly 6.6% were seen once. Input material: blood, either unsorted or a sorted T cell fraction (not recorded which). The receptors originated from a male donor with ankylosing spondylitis or in good health (not recorded which).

Ten or more counts support this clonotype. The chain recombines TRBV7-3 with TRBJ2-3; D not resolved. CDR1 and CDR2 from the germline V gene are SGHTA and FQGTGA. CDR3 length: 14 residues. The germline V and J ends were trimmed by 0 bases and 3 bases, with 7 bases remaining between them. The CDR3 loop is CASSLTRGTDTQYF. CDR3 nucleotides: TGTGCCAGCAGCTTAACCCGAGGAACAGATACGCAGTATTTT.

This clonotype was seen repeatedly, ten times or more. CDR3 in amino acids: CSASSGIEKLFF. The CDR3 DNA reads as TGCAGTGCTAGCTCGGGGATTGAAAAACTGTTTTTT. The V and J genes are TRBV20-1 and TRBJ1-4; no clear D gene. V lost 3 bases to trimming and J lost 7 bases, with 9 bases between them. Per germline, CDR1 DFQATT and CDR2 SNEGSKA (reference sequence). This CDR3 is 12 amino acids long.

This chain uses TRBV15 with TRBJ2-1; 13 bases agree with TRBD2. The CDR3 sequence is 18 residues long. J was trimmed by 10 bases and V by 0 bases; bases with no gene match: 12. CDR1 is LNHNV, CDR2 YYDKDF, per germline (reference sequence). The CDR3: CATSRENILAGGPTEQFF. The CDR3, as DNA: TGTGCCACCAGCAGAGAAAATATACTAGCGGGGGGGCCGACCGAGCAGTTCTTC.

This clonotype was counted many times. This rearrangement joins TRBV12-3 or TRBV12-4 to TRBJ1-2, with 8 nucleotides matching TRBD1. The CDR3 extends over 13 amino acids. Trimming took 5 bases from V and 8 from J; bases not matched to a gene: 7. CDR3 bases: TGTGCCAGCAGTCCAGGGGGCGGGCTGGGCTACACCTTC. Translating it yields CASSPGGGLGYTF.

The chain couples TRBV12-3 or TRBV12-4 to TRBJ2-4, with D perhaps given as TRBD1 or TRBD2 (5 bases each). This CDR3 contains 16 residues. V dropped 6 bases and J dropped 2 bases, with 17 bases sitting between them. The CDR3, as DNA: TGTGCCAGCAGCGGTGGGACGCCTATGTCCAAAAACATTCAGTACTTC. Its protein is CASSGGTPMSKNIQYF.

This clonotype was seen repeatedly, ten times or more. The chain is built from TRBV7-3 and TRBJ2-5; a weak D match, TRBD2 (5 bases). The CDR3 extends over 16 amino acids. The V end was cut by 4 bases, the J end by 0 bases, with 15 bases between. Germline-derived CDR1 and CDR2 are SGHTA and FQGTGA. The CDR3 here is CASSSQRLTYQETQYF. The CDR3 DNA reads TGTGCCAGCAGCTCACAGCGGCTTACGTACCAAGAGACCCAGTACTTC.

There are many counts of this clonotype. The chain joins TRBV27 to TRBJ2-3; 8 bases align to TRBD1. The CDR3 length is 13 residues. The germline V gene encodes CDR1 MNHEY and CDR2 SMNVEV (reference sequence). Trimming at V came to 5 bases and at J to 6 bases, leaving 4 bases not matched to a gene. The chain's CDR3 is CASSDRGADTQYF. The CDR3 coding sequence is TGTGCCAGCAGTGACAGGGGTGCGGATACGCAGTATTTT.

This clonotype has just one count. CDR3 nucleotides: TGTGCCAGTAATCCGATCGGGGCCCCTGAAGCTTTCTTT. Its protein product is CASNPIGAPEAFF. The chain has TRBV19 and TRBJ1-1, with TRBD1 as a possible D gene (5 bases). V gave up 7 bases and J gave up 6 bases, with 15 bases separating them. CDR1 is LNHDA and CDR2 is SQIVND in the germline V gene (reference sequence). The CDR3 is made up of 13 amino acids. The full variable domain, completed using reference TRBV19 and TRBJ1-1, is DGGITQSPKYLFRKEGQNVTLSCEQNLNHDAMYWYRQDPGQGLRLIYYSQIVNDFQKGDIAEGYSVSREKKESFPLTVTSAQKNPTAFYLCASNPIGAPEAFFGQGTRLTVV.

This clonotype has just a few counts. A much bigger clone sits one base away, suggesting this may be a read error. The chain employs TRBV7-8 and TRBJ1-2; 11 nucleotides line up with TRBD1. The CDR3 extends over 16 amino acids. CDR1 and CDR2 (germline): SGHVS, FQNEAQ. CDR3 residues: CASSLVGTGGNYGYPF. DNA of the CDR3: TGTGCCAGCAGCTTAGTGGGGACAGGGGGGAACTATGGCTACCCCTTC.

There are many counts of this clonotype. The J gene is TRBJ2-3, the V gene TRBV20-1, with 8 nucleotides matching TRBD1. This CDR3 spans 13 amino acids. Trimming cost V 2 bases and J 5 bases; bases outside gene matches: 3. The germline V gene encodes CDR1 DFQATT and CDR2 SNEGSKA (reference sequence). This CDR3 is CSARTTGEDTQYF. CDR3 DNA: TGCAGTGCTAGAACGACAGGGGAAGATACGCAGTATTTT.

This clonotype has at least ten counts. The rearrangement joins TRBV27 to TRBJ2-5; 7 bases align to TRBD1. The CDR3 is 15 amino acids. Looked up from germline, CDR1 is MNHEY and CDR2 is SMNVEV (reference sequence). The junction had 9 bases not matched to a gene; V was cut back by 3 bases and J by 5 bases. CDR3 region: CASSFRDSARETQYF. In DNA, the CDR3 is TGTGCCAGCAGTTTCCGGGACAGCGCAAGGGAGACCCAGTACTTC.

The CDR3 protein is CSAETSGGDLTDTQYF. The DNA for the CDR3 is TGCAGTGCTGAAACTAGCGGGGGGGACCTCACAGATACGCAGTATTTT. The V call is TRBV20-1, the J call TRBJ2-3; 13 bases line up with TRBD2. Unmatched junction bases numbered 7, after V lost 5 bases and J lost 2 bases. The germline V gene encodes CDR1 DFQATT and CDR2 SNEGSKA (reference sequence). The CDR3 spans 16 residues.

This clonotype was observed many times. The gene calls are TRBV12-3 or TRBV12-4 and TRBJ2-5, with unresolved D. The CDR3 has 14 residues. V lost 3 bases to trimming and J lost 5 bases, with 13 bases between them. In nucleotides, the CDR3 is TGTGCCAGCAGTTTGGCTCGTGTGATGGAGACCCAGTACTTC. Translation: CASSLARVMETQYF.

This clonotype was detected many times. The gene calls are TRBV5-1 and TRBJ2-7; D unclear. The germline CDR1 and CDR2 sequences are SGHRS and YFSETQ. This CDR3 spans 13 amino acids. V lost 4 bases, J lost 0 bases, and 8 bases lay in between. CDR3 sequence: CASSHTSSYEQYF. CDR3 sequence (DNA): TGCGCCAGCAGCCATACGAGCTCCTACGAGCAGTACTTC.

This clonotype was seen ten or more times. The chain is built from TRBV20-1 and TRBJ2-3, with TRBD2 matching over 11 bases. CDR3 length equals 14 residues. The germline gives CDR1 DFQATT, CDR2 SNEGSKA (reference sequence). The J segment lost 6 bases and the V segment lost 6 bases, leaving 8 bases of the junction unmatched. The CDR3 DNA is TGCAGTGCAGGGACTAGCGGTGACCGGGATACGCAGTATTTT. Its translation is CSAGTSGDRDTQYF.

This clonotype appeared many times. The J gene is TRBJ1-5, the V gene TRBV5-6, with D perhaps TRBD1 (5 bases). Per germline, CDR1 SGHDT and CDR2 YYEEEE. The CDR3 sequence is 13 residues long. The V gene lost 4 bases and the J gene lost 5 bases, with 10 bases spanning the gap. DNA of the CDR3: TGTGCCAGCAGCCAGGGACGGGATCAGCCCCAGCATTTT. Residues: CASSQGRDQPQHF. Using reference TRBV5-6 and TRBJ1-5 for the parts outside the CDR3, the full variable domain is DAGVTQSPTHLIKTRGQQVTLRCSPKSGHDTVSWYQQALGQGPQFIFQYYEEEERQRGNFPDRFSGHQFPNYSSELNVNALLLGDSALYLCASSQGRDQPQHFGDGTRLSIL.

The table lists this clonotype with many counts. This chain connects TRBV7-9 to TRBJ2-1; 8 bases match TRBD1. The CDR3 totals 15 residues. The V segment lost 7 bases and the J segment 8 bases; nucleotides outside the gene matches: 13. Germline CDR1 is SEHNR and CDR2 is FQNEAQ (reference sequence). This CDR3 reads CASTLGQGQTYEQFF. The CDR3 bases are TGTGCCAGCACCCTTGGACAGGGCCAAACCTATGAGCAGTTCTTC.

V and J are TRBV7-3 and TRBJ2-1; D gene uncertain. Trimming removed 0 bases from V and 8 bases from J, with 8 bases in between. Germline CDR1 reads SGHTA; CDR2 reads FQGTGA. There are 13 residues in the CDR3. The CDR3 sequence: CASSLTIGDEQFF. CDR3 sequence (DNA): TGTGCCAGCAGCTTAACCATTGGGGATGAGCAGTTCTTC. Full variable domain (outside the CDR3, taken from reference TRBV7-3 and TRBJ2-1): GAGVSQTPSNKVTEKGKYVELRCDPISGHTALYWYRQSLGQGPEFLIYFQGTGAADDSGLPNDRFFAVRPEGSVSTLKIQRTERGDSAVYLCASSLTIGDEQFFGPGTRLTVL.

This clonotype has ten or more counts. The genes are TRBV4-1 and TRBJ2-7; 12 bases fit TRBD2. The J segment lost 1 base and the V segment lost 4 bases, leaving 2 bases of the junction unmatched. This CDR3 has 15 amino acids. Germline V gives CDR1 MGHRA, CDR2 YSYEKL. Written as DNA, the CDR3 is TGCGCCAGCAGCCTGACTAGCGGGAGTTCCTACGAGCAGTACTTC. Its translation is CASSLTSGSSYEQYF.

Ten or more counts support this clonotype. This sequence joins TRBV29-1 and TRBJ1-1, with D maybe TRBD1 (6 bases). The V end was cut by 4 bases, the J end by 4 bases, with 10 bases between. The length of the CDR3 is 12 residues. The V gene's germline CDR1 is SQVTM and CDR2 ANQGSEA. CDR3 DNA: TGCAGCGTTGGTGGGGGGCGCACTGAAGCTTTCTTT. This gives the protein CSVGGGRTEAFF.